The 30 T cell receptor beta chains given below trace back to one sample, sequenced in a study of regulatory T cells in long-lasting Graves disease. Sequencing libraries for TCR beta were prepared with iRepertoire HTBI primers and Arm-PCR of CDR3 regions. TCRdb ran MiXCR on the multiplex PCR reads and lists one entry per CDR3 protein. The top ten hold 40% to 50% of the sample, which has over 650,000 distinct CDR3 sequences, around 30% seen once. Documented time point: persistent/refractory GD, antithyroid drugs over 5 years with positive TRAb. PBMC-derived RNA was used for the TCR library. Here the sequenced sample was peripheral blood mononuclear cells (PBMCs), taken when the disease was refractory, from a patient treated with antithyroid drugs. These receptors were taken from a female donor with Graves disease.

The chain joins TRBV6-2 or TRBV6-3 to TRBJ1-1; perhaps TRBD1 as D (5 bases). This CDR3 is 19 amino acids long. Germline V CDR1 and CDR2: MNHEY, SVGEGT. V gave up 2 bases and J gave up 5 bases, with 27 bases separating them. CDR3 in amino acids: CASSYQAKYKEGKRTEAFF. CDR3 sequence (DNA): TGTGCCAGCAGTTACCAGGCCAAGTATAAGGAGGGGAAGAGGACTGAAGCTTTCTTT.

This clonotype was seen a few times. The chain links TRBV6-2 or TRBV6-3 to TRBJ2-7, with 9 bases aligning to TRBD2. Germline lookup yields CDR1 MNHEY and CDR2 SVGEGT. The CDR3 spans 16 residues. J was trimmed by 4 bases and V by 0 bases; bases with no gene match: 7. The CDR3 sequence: CASSYSRLADRYEQYF. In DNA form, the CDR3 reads TGTGCCAGCAGTTACTCTCGACTAGCGGATCGGTACGAGCAGTACTTC.

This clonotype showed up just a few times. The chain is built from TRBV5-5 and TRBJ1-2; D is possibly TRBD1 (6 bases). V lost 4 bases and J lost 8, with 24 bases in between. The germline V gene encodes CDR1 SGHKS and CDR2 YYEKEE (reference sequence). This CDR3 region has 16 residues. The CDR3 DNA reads TGTGCCAGCAGCATATACCCGGGGCAGGGACATCCGGGCTACACCTTC. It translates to CASSIYPGQGHPGYTF.

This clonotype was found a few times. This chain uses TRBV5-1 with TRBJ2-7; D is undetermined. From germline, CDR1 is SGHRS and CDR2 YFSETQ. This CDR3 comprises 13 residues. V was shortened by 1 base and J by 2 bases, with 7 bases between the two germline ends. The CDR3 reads CASSLSPTYEQYF. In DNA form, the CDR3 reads TGCGCCAGCAGCTTGTCCCCAACCTACGAGCAGTACTTC. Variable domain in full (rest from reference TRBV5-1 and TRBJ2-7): KAGVTQTPRYLIKTRGQQVTLSCSPISGHRSVSWYQQTPGQGLQFLFEYFSETQRNKGNFPGRFSGRQFSNSRSEMNVSTLELGDSALYLCASSLSPTYEQYFGPGTRLTVT.

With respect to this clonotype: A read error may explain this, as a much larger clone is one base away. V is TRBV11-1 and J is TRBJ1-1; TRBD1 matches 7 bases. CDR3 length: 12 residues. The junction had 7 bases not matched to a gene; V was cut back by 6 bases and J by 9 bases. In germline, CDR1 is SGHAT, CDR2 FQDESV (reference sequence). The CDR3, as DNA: TGTGCCAGCAGAGGTGACAGGGTTAAAGCTTTCTTT. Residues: CASRGDRVKAFF. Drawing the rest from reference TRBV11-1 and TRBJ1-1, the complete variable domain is EAEVAQSPRYKITEKSQAVAFWCDPISGHATLYWYRQILGQGPELLVQFQDESVVDDSQLPKDRFSAERLKGVDSTLKIQPAELGDSAMYLCASRGDRVKAFFGQGTRLTVV.

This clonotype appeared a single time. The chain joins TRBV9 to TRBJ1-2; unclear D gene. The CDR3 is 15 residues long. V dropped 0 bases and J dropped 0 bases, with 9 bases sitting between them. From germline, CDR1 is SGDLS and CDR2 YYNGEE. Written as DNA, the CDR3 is TGTGCCAGCAGCGTAGTGGGGTTGGCTAACTATGGCTACACCTTC. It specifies CASSVVGLANYGYTF.

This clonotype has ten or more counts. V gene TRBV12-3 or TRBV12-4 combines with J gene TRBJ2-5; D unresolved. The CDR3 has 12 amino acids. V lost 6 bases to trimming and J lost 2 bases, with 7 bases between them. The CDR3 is CASRGPQETQYF. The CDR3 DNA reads TGTGCCAGCAGAGGGCCTCAAGAGACCCAGTACTTC.

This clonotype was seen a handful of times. The CDR3 loop is CASSSMGTAGTEAFF. CDR3 sequence (DNA): TGTGCCAGCAGCTCGATGGGGACCGCTGGGACTGAAGCTTTCTTT. V gene TRBV13 combines with J gene TRBJ1-1, with D maybe TRBD1 (5 bases). V shed 4 bases and J shed 5 bases, with 17 bases lying between them. Per the germline V gene, CDR1 is PRHDT and CDR2 is FYEKMQ (reference sequence). This CDR3 spans 15 amino acids.

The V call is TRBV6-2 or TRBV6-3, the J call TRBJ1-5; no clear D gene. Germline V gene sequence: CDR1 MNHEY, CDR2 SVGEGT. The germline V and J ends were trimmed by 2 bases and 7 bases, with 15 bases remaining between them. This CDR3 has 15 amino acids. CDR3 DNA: TGTGCCAGCAGTTACGGCGGGCGGGTTGGGCAGCCCCAGCATTTT. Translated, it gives CASSYGGRVGQPQHF.

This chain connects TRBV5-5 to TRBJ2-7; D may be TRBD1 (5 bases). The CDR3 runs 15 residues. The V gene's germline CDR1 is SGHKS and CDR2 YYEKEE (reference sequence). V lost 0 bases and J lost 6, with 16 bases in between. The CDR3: CASSLAPLPGIEQYF. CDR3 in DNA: TGTGCCAGCAGCTTGGCGCCTTTACCAGGGATCGAGCAGTACTTC.

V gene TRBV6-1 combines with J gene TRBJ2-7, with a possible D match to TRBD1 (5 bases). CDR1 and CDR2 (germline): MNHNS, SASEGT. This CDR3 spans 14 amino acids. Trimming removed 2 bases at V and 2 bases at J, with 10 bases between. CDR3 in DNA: TGTGCCAGCAGTGAATTAGGGGCACCCTACGAGCAGTACTTC. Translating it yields CASSELGAPYEQYF.

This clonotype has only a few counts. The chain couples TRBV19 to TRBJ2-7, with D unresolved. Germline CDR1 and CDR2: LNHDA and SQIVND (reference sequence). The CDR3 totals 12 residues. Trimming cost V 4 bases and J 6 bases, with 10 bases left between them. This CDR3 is CASSTRVGEQYF. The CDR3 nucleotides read TGTGCCAGTAGTACCCGTGTAGGCGAGCAGTACTTC.

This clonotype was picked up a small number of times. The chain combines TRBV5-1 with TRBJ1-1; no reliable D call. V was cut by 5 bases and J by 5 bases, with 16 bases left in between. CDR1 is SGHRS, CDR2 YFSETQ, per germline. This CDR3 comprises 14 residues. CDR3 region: CASSSGVEVTEAFF. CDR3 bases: TGCGCCAGCAGTTCTGGGGTGGAGGTAACTGAAGCTTTCTTT.

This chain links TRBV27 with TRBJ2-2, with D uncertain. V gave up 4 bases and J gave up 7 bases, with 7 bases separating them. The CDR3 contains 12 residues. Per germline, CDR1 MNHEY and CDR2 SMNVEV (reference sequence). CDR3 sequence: CASSYHIGELFF. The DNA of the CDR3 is TGTGCCAGCAGTTACCATATCGGGGAGCTGTTTTTT.

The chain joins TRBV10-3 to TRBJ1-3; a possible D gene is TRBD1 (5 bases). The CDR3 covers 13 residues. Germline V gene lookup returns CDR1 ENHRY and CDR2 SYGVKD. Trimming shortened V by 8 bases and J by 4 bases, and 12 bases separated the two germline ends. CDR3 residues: CAILGDSGNTIYF. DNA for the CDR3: TGTGCCATCTTGGGGGACTCCGGAAACACCATATATTTT.

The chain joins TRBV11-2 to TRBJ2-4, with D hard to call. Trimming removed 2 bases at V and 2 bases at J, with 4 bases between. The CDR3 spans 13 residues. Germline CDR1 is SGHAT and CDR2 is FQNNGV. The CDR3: CASSLFPKNIQYF. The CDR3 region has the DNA TGTGCCAGCAGCTTATTTCCCAAAAACATTCAGTACTTC.

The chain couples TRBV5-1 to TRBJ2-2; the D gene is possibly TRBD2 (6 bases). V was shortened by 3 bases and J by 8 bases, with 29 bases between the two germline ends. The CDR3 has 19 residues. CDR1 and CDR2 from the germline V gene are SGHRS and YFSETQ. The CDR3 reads CASSSPGLTFSTPSGELFF. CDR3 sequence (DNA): TGCGCCAGCAGCTCTCCGGGACTTACATTTTCCACCCCGTCTGGGGAGCTGTTTTTT. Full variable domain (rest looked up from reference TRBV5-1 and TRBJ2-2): KAGVTQTPRYLIKTRGQQVTLSCSPISGHRSVSWYQQTPGQGLQFLFEYFSETQRNKGNFPGRFSGRQFSNSRSEMNVSTLELGDSALYLCASSSPGLTFSTPSGELFFGEGSRLTVL.

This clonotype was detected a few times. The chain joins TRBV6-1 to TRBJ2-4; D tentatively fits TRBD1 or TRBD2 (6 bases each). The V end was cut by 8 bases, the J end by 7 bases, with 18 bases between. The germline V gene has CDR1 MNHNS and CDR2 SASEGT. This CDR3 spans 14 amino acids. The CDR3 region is CASGRGRVLNIQYF. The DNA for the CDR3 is TGTGCCAGCGGCCGGGGGCGAGTATTGAACATTCAGTACTTC.

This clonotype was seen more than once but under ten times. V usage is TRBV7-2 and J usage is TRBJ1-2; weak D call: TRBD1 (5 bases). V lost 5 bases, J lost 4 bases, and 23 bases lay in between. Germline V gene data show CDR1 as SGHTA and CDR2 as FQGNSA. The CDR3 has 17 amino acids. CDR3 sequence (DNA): TGTGCCAGCAGCCCCGGGGTGGGGGACGCTGGTTTCTATGGCTACACCTTC. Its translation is CASSPGVGDAGFYGYTF.

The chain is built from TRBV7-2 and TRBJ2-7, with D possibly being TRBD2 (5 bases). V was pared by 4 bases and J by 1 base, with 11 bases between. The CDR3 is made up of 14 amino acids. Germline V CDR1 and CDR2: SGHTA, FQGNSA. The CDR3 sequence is CASSWRTGSYEQYF. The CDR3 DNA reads TGTGCCAGCAGCTGGAGGACGGGGTCCTACGAGCAGTACTTC. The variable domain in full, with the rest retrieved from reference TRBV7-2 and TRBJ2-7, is GAGVSQSPSNKVTEKGKDVELRCDPISGHTALYWYRQSLGQGLEFLIYFQGNSAPDKSGLPSDRFSAERTGGSVSTLTIQRTQQEDSAVYLCASSWRTGSYEQYFGPGTRLTVT.

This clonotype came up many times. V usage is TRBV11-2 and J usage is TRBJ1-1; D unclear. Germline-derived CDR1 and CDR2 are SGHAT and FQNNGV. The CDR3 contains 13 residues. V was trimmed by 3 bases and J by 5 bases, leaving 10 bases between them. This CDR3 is CASSLMTETEAFF. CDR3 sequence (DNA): TGTGCCAGCAGCTTGATGACGGAAACTGAAGCTTTCTTT.

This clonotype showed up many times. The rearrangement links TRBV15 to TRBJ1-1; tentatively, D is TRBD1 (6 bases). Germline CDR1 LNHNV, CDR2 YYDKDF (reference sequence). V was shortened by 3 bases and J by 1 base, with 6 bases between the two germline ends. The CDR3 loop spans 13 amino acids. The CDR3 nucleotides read TGTGCCACCAGCAGGACAGGGAACACTGAAGCTTTCTTT. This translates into CATSRTGNTEAFF. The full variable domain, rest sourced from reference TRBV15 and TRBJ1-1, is DAMVIQNPRYQVTQFGKPVTLSCSQTLNHNVMYWYQQKSSQAPKLLFHYYDKDFNNEADTPDNFQSRRPNTSFCFLDIRSPGLGDTAMYLCATSRTGNTEAFFGQGTRLTVV.

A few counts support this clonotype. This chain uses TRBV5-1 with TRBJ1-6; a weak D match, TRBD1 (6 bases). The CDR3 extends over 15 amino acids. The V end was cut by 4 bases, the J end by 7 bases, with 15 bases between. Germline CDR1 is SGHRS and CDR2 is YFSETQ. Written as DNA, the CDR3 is TGCGCCAGCAGCCAGGAAGGGGGGAGGAATTCACCCCTCCACTTT. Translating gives CASSQEGGRNSPLHF.

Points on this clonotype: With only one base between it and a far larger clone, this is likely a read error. The DNA of the CDR3 is TGTGCCAGCAGCCACCCTGGCGCTGAAGCTTTCTTT. Encoded protein: CASSHPGAEAFF. The V call is TRBV7-3, the J call TRBJ1-1; D uncertain. Between the trimmed V and J ends, which lost 5 bases and 6 bases, there was a span of 10 bases. Germline V CDR1 and CDR2: SGHTA, FQGTGA. The CDR3 totals 12 residues.

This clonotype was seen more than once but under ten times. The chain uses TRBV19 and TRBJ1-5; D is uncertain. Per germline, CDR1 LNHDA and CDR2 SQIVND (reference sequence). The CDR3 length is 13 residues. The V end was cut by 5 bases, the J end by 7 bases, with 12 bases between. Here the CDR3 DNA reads TGTGCCAGTAGTGCGGGTCGGGGACAGCCCCAGCATTTT. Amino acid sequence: CASSAGRGQPQHF.

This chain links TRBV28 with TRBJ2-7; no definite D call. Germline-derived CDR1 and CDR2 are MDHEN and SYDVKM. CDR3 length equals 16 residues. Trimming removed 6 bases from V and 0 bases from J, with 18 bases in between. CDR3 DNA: TGTGCCAGCAGCCCCCACCCCATTGGCACCTCCTACGAGCAGTACTTC. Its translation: CASSPHPIGTSYEQYF.

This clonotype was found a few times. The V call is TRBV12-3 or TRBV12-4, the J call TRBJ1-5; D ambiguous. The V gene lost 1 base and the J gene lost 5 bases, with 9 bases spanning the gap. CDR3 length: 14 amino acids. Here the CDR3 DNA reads TGTGCCAGCAGTTTAGGGACCCCGGATCAGCCCCAGCATTTT. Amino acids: CASSLGTPDQPQHF.

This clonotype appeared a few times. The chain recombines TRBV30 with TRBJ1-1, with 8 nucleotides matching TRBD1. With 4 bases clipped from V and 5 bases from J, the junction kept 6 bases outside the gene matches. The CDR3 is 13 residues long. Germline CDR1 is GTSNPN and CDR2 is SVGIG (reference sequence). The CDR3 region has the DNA TGTGCCTGGACCTGGACAGGGAGGACTGAAGCTTTCTTT. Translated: CAWTWTGRTEAFF.

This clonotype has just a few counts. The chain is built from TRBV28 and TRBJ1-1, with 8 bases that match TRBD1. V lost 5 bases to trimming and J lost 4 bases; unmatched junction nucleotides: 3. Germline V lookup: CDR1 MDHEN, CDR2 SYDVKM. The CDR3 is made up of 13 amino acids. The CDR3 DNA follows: TGTGCCAGCAGTAGGACAGGGCCCACTGAAGCTTTCTTT. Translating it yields CASSRTGPTEAFF.

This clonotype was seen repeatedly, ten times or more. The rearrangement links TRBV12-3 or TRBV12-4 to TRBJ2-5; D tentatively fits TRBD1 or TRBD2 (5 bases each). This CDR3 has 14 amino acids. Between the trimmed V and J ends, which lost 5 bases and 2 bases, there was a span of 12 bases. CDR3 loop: CASSTGGLQETQYF. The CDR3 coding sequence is TGTGCCAGCAGTACAGGAGGTCTGCAAGAGACCCAGTACTTC.